This passage covers 28 T cell receptor beta chains from one sample sequenced in a study of blood T cell repertoires in COVID-19. Measured with immunoSEQ multiplex PCR; TCRdb has only the in-frame clones, and not every one. This repertoire shows around 200,000 clones, more than 80% found once; its top ten account for approximately 7.3%. The specimen sequenced was peripheral blood. These receptors originate from a human donor in a cohort sampled during active COVID-19.

In this sample, this clone turned up a few times. The J gene is TRBJ1-2, the V gene TRBV7-9, with TRBD1 matching 9 bases. After removal of 1 base from V and 6 bases from J, the junction contained 9 bases not matched to a gene. The CDR3 is made up of 16 amino acids. Germline CDR1 and CDR2: SEHNR and FQNEAQ (reference sequence). This chain's CDR3 is CASSLGSTGGGDGYTF. In nucleotides, the CDR3 is TGTGCCAGCAGCTTAGGGAGTACAGGGGGCGGGGATGGCTACACCTTC.

The J gene is TRBJ2-1, the V gene TRBV7-2; 7 bases fit TRBD2. CDR3 length: 11 residues. V trimming: 10 bases; J trimming: 10 bases; junction bases outside the gene matches: 7. Germline loops: CDR1 SGHTA, CDR2 FQGNSA. DNA of the CDR3: TGTGCCAACCCGATCGGGGGGGAGCAGTTCTTC. It specifies CANPIGGEQFF.

The rearrangement uses TRBV13 and TRBJ2-7; TRBD1 aligns across 7 bases. This CDR3 comprises 14 residues. CDR1 and CDR2 from the germline V gene are PRHDT and FYEKMQ (reference sequence). The J segment lost 1 base and the V segment lost 3 bases, leaving 3 bases of the junction unmatched. The CDR3 reads CASSFGTVSYEQYF. CDR3 DNA: TGTGCCAGCAGCTTCGGGACAGTATCCTACGAGCAGTACTTC. Looking up the rest from reference TRBV13 and TRBJ2-7 gives the full variable domain: AAGVIQSPRHLIKEKRETATLKCYPIPRHDTVYWYQQGPGQDPQFLISFYEKMQSDKGSIPDRFSAQQFSDYHSELNMSSLELGDSALYFCASSFGTVSYEQYFGPGTRLTVT.

The CDR3 DNA is TGTGCCAGCTCACCAAGGCAGGATAATTCACCCCTCCACTTT. It specifies CASSPRQDNSPLHF. The chain couples TRBV18 to TRBJ1-6; D unresolved. The CDR3 is 14 amino acids. Germline V gene data show CDR1 as KGHSH and CDR2 as LQKENI. The germline V and J ends were trimmed by 2 bases and 5 bases, with 7 bases remaining between them.

This chain links TRBV29-1 with TRBJ2-2, with D perhaps TRBD2 (6 bases). This CDR3 is 15 amino acids long. Looked up from germline, CDR1 is SQVTM and CDR2 is ANQGSEA. V lost 5 bases and J lost 0, with 13 bases in between. CDR3 coding DNA: TGCAGCGTTCTAGGCGGGGCGTCGAACACCGGGGAGCTGTTTTTT. It yields the protein CSVLGGASNTGELFF.

The genes are TRBV30 and TRBJ2-2; 7 nucleotides align to TRBD1. Trimming took 8 bases from V and 6 from J; bases not matched to a gene: 21. CDR3 length equals 17 residues. Germline CDR1 and CDR2: GTSNPN and SVGIG (reference sequence). The CDR3, as DNA: TGTGCCCTATCAGGTTATAGGGGGCAGGAGCTCGCCGGGGAGCTGTTTTTT. Amino acids: CALSGYRGQELAGELFF.

This chain joins TRBV12-5 and TRBJ2-7, with D maybe TRBD1 (5 bases). This CDR3 contains 16 residues. CDR1 LGHNT and CDR2 FRNRAP come from the germline V gene. V shed 1 base and J shed 3 bases, with 16 bases lying between them. The CDR3 region is CASGLAHSPDSYEQYF. The CDR3, as DNA: TGTGCTAGTGGTTTGGCCCACTCCCCCGACAGCTACGAGCAGTACTTC.

This chain links TRBV7-9 with TRBJ2-5; 7 positions agree with TRBD1. The V and J ends lost 5 bases and 2 bases, in that order; junction bases with no gene match: 8. From germline, CDR1 is SEHNR and CDR2 FQNEAQ (reference sequence). CDR3 size: 15 residues. The CDR3 bases are TGTGCCAGCAGCCCGGGGACAGTGCAACAAGAGACCCAGTACTTC. Translating it yields CASSPGTVQQETQYF. Complete variable domain (other parts from reference TRBV7-9 and TRBJ2-5): DTGVSQNPRHKITKRGQNVTFRCDPISEHNRLYWYRQTLGQGPEFLTYFQNEAQLEKSRLLSDRFSAERPKGSFSTLEIQRTEQGDSAMYLCASSPGTVQQETQYFGPGTRLLVL.

In DNA form, the CDR3 reads TGTGCCAGCAGCCCAGGCGGGACTAGCTCATGGGTGGAGTACTTC. It yields the protein CASSPGGTSSWVEYF. This chain joins TRBV7-9 and TRBJ2-7; 9 bases are shared with TRBD2. Looked up from germline, CDR1 is SEHNR and CDR2 is FQNEAQ (reference sequence). Losses at the gene ends were 5 bases for V and 11 bases for J; bases not matched to a gene: 16. CDR3 length equals 15 residues.

This clone was observed a handful of times. The CDR3: CASGMGQNNSPLHF. CDR3 DNA sequence: TGTGCTAGTGGTATGGGACAGAATAATTCACCCCTCCACTTT. The chain is built from TRBV12-5 and TRBJ1-6, with TRBD1 matching over 7 bases. Germline-derived CDR1 and CDR2 are LGHNT and FRNRAP. The CDR3 runs 14 residues. V lost 5 bases and J lost 5; bases outside the gene matches: 3.

The rearrangement joins TRBV9 to TRBJ1-2; D perhaps matches TRBD1 (6 bases). From germline, CDR1 is SGDLS and CDR2 YYNGEE. The CDR3 is 12 amino acids. V gave up 3 bases and J gave up 5 bases, with 8 bases separating them. In nucleotides, the CDR3 is TGTGCCAGCAGCGCAGGACAGTATGGCTACACCTTC. Translated, it gives CASSAGQYGYTF.

The rearrangement uses TRBV3-1 (or the pseudogene TRBV3-2) and TRBJ1-5; tentative D call: TRBD1 (6 bases). Germline CDR1 and CDR2: LGHDT and YNNKEL (reference sequence). V gave up 6 bases and J gave up 1 base, with 10 bases separating them. This CDR3 has 14 residues. The CDR3: CASSPTGSNQPQHF. CDR3 coding DNA: TGTGCCAGCAGTCCGACAGGAAGCAATCAGCCCCAGCATTTT.

The CDR3 nucleotides are TGTGCCAGCAGCCAAGGCGGGGGTCCCTACGAGCAGTACTTC. It specifies CASSQGGGPYEQYF. The gene calls are TRBV3-1 (or the pseudogene TRBV3-2) and TRBJ2-7; 7 positions match TRBD2. CDR1 is LGHDT and CDR2 is YNNKEL in the germline V gene (reference sequence). V trimming: 1 base; J trimming: 2 bases; junction bases outside the gene matches: 2. This CDR3 contains 14 residues.

For the CDR3, the DNA is TGTGCCAGCAGCTTGATTGACAGGGGGCCCGGGGCCAACGTCCTGACTTTC. Translated: CASSLIDRGPGANVLTF. V is TRBV5-6 and J is TRBJ2-6; 10 bases are shared with TRBD1. This CDR3 is built from 17 residues. In germline, CDR1 is SGHDT, CDR2 YYEEEE. V gave up 1 base and J gave up 4 bases; unmatched junction bases: 5.

V usage is TRBV2 and J usage is TRBJ2-3; 7 nucleotides match TRBD1. With 7 bases clipped from V and 2 bases from J, the junction kept 3 bases outside the gene matches. Germline V gene data show CDR1 as SNHLY and CDR2 as FYNNEI. This CDR3 has 13 amino acids. CDR3: CASTQGVTDTQYF. As DNA, the CDR3 is TGTGCCAGCACCCAGGGGGTCACAGATACGCAGTATTTT.

The genes are TRBV6-5 and TRBJ2-1, with 10 bases lining up with TRBD1. V gave up 6 bases and J gave up 8 bases; unmatched junction bases: 10. This CDR3 is built from 15 residues. Per germline, CDR1 MNHEY and CDR2 SVGAGI. The CDR3 DNA reads as TGTGCCAGCAGCCCCCCGGGACAGGGGAACGATGAGCAGTTCTTC. This translates into CASSPPGQGNDEQFF.

This clone was seen only once. The chain recombines TRBV30 with TRBJ1-2; 11 bases are shared with TRBD1. This CDR3 comprises 16 residues. The junction had 12 bases not matched to a gene; V was cut back by 2 bases and J by 7 bases. Germline V gives CDR1 GTSNPN, CDR2 SVGIG (reference sequence). The CDR3 sequence is CAWSRFLGQGAGGYTF. CDR3 DNA sequence: TGTGCCTGGAGTAGGTTTCTAGGACAGGGGGCGGGTGGCTACACCTTC.

The chain is built from TRBV13 and TRBJ2-7; 7 nucleotides line up with TRBD1. Trimming cost V 0 bases and J 2 bases; bases outside gene matches: 4. Looked up from germline, CDR1 is PRHDT and CDR2 is FYEKMQ (reference sequence). The CDR3 spans 15 residues. The CDR3 DNA is TGTGCCAGCAGCTTAGGCAGGGGGAGTCCCTACGAGCAGTACTTC. It specifies CASSLGRGSPYEQYF.

The rearrangement links TRBV5-1 to TRBJ2-7; 7 bases map to TRBD1. J was trimmed by 6 bases and V by 2 bases; bases with no gene match: 8. The V gene's germline CDR1 is SGHRS and CDR2 YFSETQ. The CDR3 loop spans 14 amino acids. CDR3 nucleotides: TGCGCCAGCAGCTTTATGGACAGGCCGGGCGAGCAGTACTTC. It is translated as CASSFMDRPGEQYF.

The chain carries TRBV5-1 and TRBJ2-1, with TRBD1 identical over 7 bases. Per the germline V gene, CDR1 is SGHRS and CDR2 is YFSETQ. There are 15 residues in the CDR3. V was pared by 2 bases and J by 5 bases, with 7 bases of the junction left unmatched. The CDR3 loop is CASSFPDRADNEQFF. CDR3 coding DNA: TGCGCCAGCAGCTTCCCTGACAGGGCCGACAATGAGCAGTTCTTC.

The chain couples TRBV30 to TRBJ2-1, with a possible D match to TRBD1 (5 bases). The CDR3 is 12 amino acids. The V gene's germline CDR1 is GTSNPN and CDR2 SVGIG (reference sequence). V gave up 3 bases and J gave up 8 bases, with 11 bases separating them. CDR3 amino acids: CAWSSQVHEQFF. CDR3 DNA sequence: TGTGCCTGGAGCTCACAGGTCCATGAGCAGTTCTTC.

The rearrangement links TRBV6-5 to TRBJ1-1; TRBD1 matches at 7 bases. V shed 0 bases, J shed 4 bases, and the junction held 8 bases outside the gene matches. Germline V lookup: CDR1 MNHEY, CDR2 SVGAGI. The CDR3 consists of 16 residues. The CDR3 here is CASSYSRTRQGTEAFF. Written as DNA, the CDR3 is TGTGCCAGCAGTTACTCCCGGACAAGACAGGGCACTGAAGCTTTCTTT.

The V gene is TRBV4-1, the J gene TRBJ2-2; the match to TRBD1 covers 9 bases. Germline V lookup: CDR1 MGHRA, CDR2 YSYEKL. The CDR3 extends over 16 amino acids. The V and J ends lost 4 bases and 6 bases, in that order; junction bases with no gene match: 9. CDR3 protein: CASSLSGTGPPGELFF. The CDR3 bases are TGCGCCAGCAGCCTTTCCGGGACAGGGCCCCCCGGGGAGCTGTTTTTT.

The chain couples TRBV6-1 to TRBJ1-2; D is perhaps TRBD1 (5 bases). Germline lookup yields CDR1 MNHNS and CDR2 SASEGT. The CDR3 runs 15 residues. Trimming removed 1 base at V and 7 bases at J, with 16 bases between. CDR3 nucleotide sequence: TGTGCCAGCAGTGAAGACGACAGCCTAGTGGGTGGCTACACCTTC. It specifies CASSEDDSLVGGYTF.

J is TRBJ1-1 and V is TRBV10-2; 9 bases align to TRBD1. Germline V CDR1 and CDR2: WSHSY, SAAADI. This CDR3 contains 14 residues. V was pared by 8 bases and J by 5 bases, with 9 bases of the junction left unmatched. The DNA of the CDR3 is TGCGCCAGCCGTTTAACAGGGGGCGGGACTGAAGCTTTCTTT. Translated: CASRLTGGGTEAFF.

This clone was counted once. The CDR3 DNA is TGTGCCAGCTCACTACGGGACAATGGTTTCGCTGAAGCTTTCTTT. Its translation: CASSLRDNGFAEAFF. V is TRBV18 and J is TRBJ1-1, with TRBD1 as a possible D gene (6 bases). The V end was cut by 4 bases, the J end by 6 bases, with 18 bases between. CDR1 is KGHSH and CDR2 is LQKENI in the germline V gene. The CDR3 extends over 15 amino acids.

This clone appeared a single time. This sequence joins TRBV12-3 or TRBV12-4 and TRBJ1-2; D might be TRBD1 (5 bases). V was cut by 6 bases and J by 2 bases, with 10 bases left in between. The CDR3 covers 13 residues. CDR3 sequence reads: CASRIGGNYGYTF. The CDR3 nucleotides are TGTGCCAGCAGGATTGGGGGGAACTATGGCTACACCTTC.

J is TRBJ1-2 and V is TRBV27; D is ambiguous. Germline lookup yields CDR1 MNHEY and CDR2 SMNVEV (reference sequence). V was shortened by 4 bases and J by 4 bases, with 19 bases between the two germline ends. This CDR3 region has 16 residues. The CDR3, as DNA: TGTGCCAGCAGTTCAACGATCGACACACAATTCTATGGCTACACCTTC. This codes for CASSSTIDTQFYGYTF.